This T cell receptor beta chain was obtained from a study of CD8 T cells in acute hepatitis C reinfection. This CDR3 has 15 residues. Trimming removed 1 base at V and 1 base at J, with 7 bases between. Germline V lookup: CDR1 SEHNR, CDR2 FQNEAQ (reference sequence). Sample time point: naive CD8 control sorted from an acute-time-point sample. Remarks on this clone: Antigen: not known.

Libraries were prepared by immunoSEQ multiplex PCR; TCRdb keeps only in-frame clonotypes and omits some of them. The sample has about 38,000 clones; roughly 88% are singletons. Regarding the study as a whole: All groups preferentially used TRBV04 and TRBV06, which was not due to overrepresentation in the naive pool.

Sequencing was performed on naive CD8+ T cells from PBMCs. The TCR was taken from a woman in her late teens or twenties who spontaneously cleared hepatitis C infection. The chain combines TRBV7-9 with TRBJ2-2; the D is unclear. Here the CDR3 reads CASSLGFVNTGELFF. Written as DNA, the CDR3 is TGTGCCAGCAGCTTAGGATTCGTGAACACCGGGGAGCTGTTTTTT.